A selection of T cell receptor beta chains follows, all from one sample in a study of cytomegalovirus exposure and HLA in healthy donors. The data were produced by immunoSEQ multiplex PCR, yet TCRdb's version contains in-frame clones alone and is incomplete. Of approximately 110,000 clones listed, 82% are singletons. The sample was PBMCs. These receptors all come from a woman aged 18-30 years in good health and CMV-seronegative. Each CDR3 is given with its conserved first and last residue. The D gene is left open where the match is weak. Expanded clones are given a class, and other clones once, few, many or no size at all.

abundance: NA; d_gene: NA; j_gene: TRBJ1-3; v_gene: TRBV6-5; CDR3aa: CASSYSSVSGNTIYF; CDR3nt: TGTGCCAGCAGTTACTCCTCGGTCTCTGGAAACACCATATATTTT
abundance: NA; d_gene: TRBD2; j_gene: TRBJ2-3; v_gene: TRBV6-4; CDR3aa: CASSGLAGADTQYF; CDR3nt: TGTGCCAGCAGTGGACTAGCGGGAGCAGATACGCAGTATTTT
abundance: NA; d_gene: TRBD1; j_gene: TRBJ1-1; v_gene: TRBV28; CDR3aa: CASSWTGPNTEAFF; CDR3nt: TGTGCCAGCAGTTGGACAGGACCGAACACTGAAGCTTTCTTT
abundance: NA; d_gene: NA; j_gene: TRBJ2-7; v_gene: TRBV28; CDR3aa: CASSFMWSSYGQYF; CDR3nt: TGTGCCAGCAGTTTCATGTGGAGCTCCTACGGGCAGTACTTC
abundance: NA; d_gene: NA; j_gene: TRBJ1-2; v_gene: TRBV4-2; CDR3aa: CASSQAGESSYGYTF; CDR3nt: TGTGCCAGCAGCCAAGCCGGGGAAAGTAGCTATGGCTACACCTTC
abundance: few; d_gene: NA; j_gene: TRBJ2-1; v_gene: TRBV19; CDR3aa: CASTPISSSYNEQFF; CDR3nt: TGTGCCAGTACCCCTATATCAAGCTCCTACAATGAGCAGTTCTTC
abundance: NA; d_gene: NA; j_gene: TRBJ1-4; v_gene: TRBV14; CDR3aa: CASSQDQTRNEKLFF; CDR3nt: TGTGCCAGCAGCCAAGATCAGACAAGAAATGAAAAACTGTTTTTT
abundance: NA; d_gene: NA; j_gene: TRBJ2-7; v_gene: TRBV7-8; CDR3aa: CASSLKAGVEQYF; CDR3nt: TGTGCCAGCAGCTTAAAGGCAGGGGTCGAGCAGTACTTC
abundance: NA; d_gene: TRBD1; j_gene: TRBJ1-2; v_gene: TRBV4-3; CDR3aa: CASSPATGVNYGYTF; CDR3nt: TGCGCCAGCAGCCCCGCGACAGGGGTTAACTATGGCTACACCTTC
abundance: NA; d_gene: TRBD1; j_gene: TRBJ1-1; v_gene: TRBV11-3; CDR3aa: CASSLGQGPAREAFF; CDR3nt: TGTGCCAGCAGCTTAGGACAGGGTCCCGCAAGGGAAGCTTTCTTT
abundance: NA; d_gene: TRBD1; j_gene: TRBJ2-5; v_gene: TRBV28; CDR3aa: CASSSKTGVETQYF; CDR3nt: TGTGCCAGCAGCTCAAAGACAGGGGTCGAGACCCAGTACTTC
abundance: NA; d_gene: NA; j_gene: TRBJ1-4; v_gene: TRBV25-1; CDR3aa: CASSEYRTPQGEKLFF; CDR3nt: TGTGCCAGCAGTGAATATAGGACACCCCAGGGGGAAAAACTGTTTTTT
abundance: NA; d_gene: NA; j_gene: TRBJ1-2; v_gene: TRBV4-3; CDR3aa: CASSNMGAGYTF; CDR3nt: TGCGCCAGCAGCAACATGGGGGCCGGCTACACCTTC
abundance: NA; d_gene: NA; j_gene: TRBJ1-2; v_gene: TRBV15; CDR3aa: CATSRVYGSAARNGYTF; CDR3nt: TGTGCCACCAGCAGAGTTTACGGTTCGGCGGCTAGGAACGGCTACACCTTC
abundance: NA; d_gene: TRBD1; j_gene: TRBJ1-6; v_gene: TRBV19; CDR3aa: CASSIDREVGALHF; CDR3nt: TGTGCCAGTAGTATTGACAGGGAGGTCGGGGCCCTCCACTTT
abundance: NA; d_gene: TRBD2; j_gene: TRBJ2-1; v_gene: TRBV7-2; CDR3aa: CASRLAGENEQFF; CDR3nt: TGTGCCAGCCGACTAGCGGGGGAGAATGAGCAGTTCTTC
abundance: few; d_gene: NA; j_gene: TRBJ2-3; v_gene: TRBV10-3; CDR3aa: CAISEAGIRADTQYF; CDR3nt: TGTGCCATCAGTGAGGCGGGGATAAGGGCAGATACGCAGTATTTT
abundance: NA; d_gene: NA; j_gene: TRBJ1-1; v_gene: TRBV7-2; CDR3aa: CASSLEAGNTEAFF; CDR3nt: TGTGCCAGCAGCTTAGAAGCGGGGAACACTGAAGCTTTCTTT
abundance: NA; d_gene: NA; j_gene: TRBJ2-2; v_gene: TRBV4-3; CDR3aa: CASSHQTGPTGELFF; CDR3nt: TGCGCCAGCAGCCACCAAACAGGGCCCACCGGGGAGCTGTTTTTT
abundance: NA; d_gene: TRBD2; j_gene: TRBJ2-7; v_gene: TRBV5-8; CDR3aa: CASSPNPAGVGNEQYF; CDR3nt: TGTGCCAGCAGCCCAAACCCAGCGGGAGTCGGAAACGAGCAGTACTTC
abundance: NA; d_gene: TRBD2; j_gene: TRBJ2-1; v_gene: TRBV18; CDR3aa: CASSPRTSGGYNEQFF; CDR3nt: TGTGCCAGCTCACCACGGACTAGCGGGGGCTACAATGAGCAGTTCTTC
abundance: NA; d_gene: NA; j_gene: TRBJ1-2; v_gene: TRBV30; CDR3aa: CAWSVAGSHGYTF; CDR3nt: TGTGCCTGGAGTGTGGCAGGATCTCATGGCTACACCTTC
abundance: NA; d_gene: TRBD1; j_gene: TRBJ1-5; v_gene: TRBV6-6; CDR3aa: CASSSQGKEQPQHF; CDR3nt: TGTGCCAGCAGTTCACAGGGGAAGGAGCAGCCCCAGCATTTT
abundance: NA; d_gene: NA; j_gene: TRBJ1-2; v_gene: TRBV27; CDR3aa: CASSITGFSGYTF; CDR3nt: TGTGCCAGCAGTATCACAGGGTTCTCTGGCTACACCTTC
abundance: NA; d_gene: TRBD1; j_gene: TRBJ2-6; v_gene: TRBV5-1; CDR3aa: CASSFWTGGVTGANVLTF; CDR3nt: TGCGCCAGCAGCTTTTGGACAGGGGGCGTCACTGGGGCCAACGTCCTGACTTTC
abundance: NA; d_gene: NA; j_gene: TRBJ1-1; v_gene: TRBV19; CDR3aa: CASSIGAINTEAFF; CDR3nt: TGTGCCAGTAGTATTGGGGCTATTAACACTGAAGCTTTCTTT
abundance: NA; d_gene: TRBD1; j_gene: TRBJ1-5; v_gene: TRBV19; CDR3aa: CASSRQGSGNQPQHF; CDR3nt: TGTGCCAGTAGTCGACAGGGGTCGGGCAATCAGCCCCAGCATTTT
abundance: NA; d_gene: TRBD2; j_gene: TRBJ2-2; v_gene: TRBV5-1; CDR3aa: CASRNARASGVGELFF; CDR3nt: TGCGCCAGCCGTAATGCCCGGGCTAGCGGGGTCGGGGAGCTGTTTTTT
abundance: NA; d_gene: TRBD2; j_gene: TRBJ2-5; v_gene: TRBV30; CDR3aa: CAWMAGGRWETQYF; CDR3nt: TGTGCCTGGATGGCGGGGGGGCGGTGGGAGACCCAGTACTTC
abundance: NA; d_gene: TRBD1; j_gene: TRBJ1-1; v_gene: TRBV18; CDR3aa: CASSPGQGTEAFF; CDR3nt: TGTGCCAGCTCCCCTGGACAGGGCACTGAAGCTTTCTTT
abundance: NA; d_gene: NA; j_gene: TRBJ2-2; v_gene: TRBV6-5; CDR3aa: CASSYSRADTGELFF; CDR3nt: TGTGCCAGCAGTTACTCGAGGGCCGACACCGGGGAGCTGTTTTTT
abundance: few; d_gene: NA; j_gene: TRBJ1-1; v_gene: TRBV5-1; CDR3aa: CASSLDGQGNTEAFF; CDR3nt: TGCGCCAGCAGCTTGGACGGGCAGGGGAACACTGAAGCTTTCTTT
abundance: NA; d_gene: NA; j_gene: TRBJ1-1; v_gene: TRBV11-2; CDR3aa: CASSFSTEAFF; CDR3nt: TGTGCCAGCAGCTTTAGCACTGAAGCTTTCTTT
abundance: NA; d_gene: NA; j_gene: TRBJ2-3; v_gene: TRBV5-1; CDR3aa: CASSSPSDRSSTDTQYF; CDR3nt: TGCGCCAGCAGCTCGCCCTCAGACAGGTCGAGCACAGATACGCAGTATTTT
abundance: once; d_gene: NA; j_gene: TRBJ1-5; v_gene: TRBV28; CDR3aa: CASSSMAGNQPQHF; CDR3nt: TGTGCCAGCAGTAGTATGGCGGGAAATCAGCCCCAGCATTTT
abundance: NA; d_gene: NA; j_gene: TRBJ2-3; v_gene: TRBV2; CDR3aa: CASPGGTDTQYF; CDR3nt: TGTGCCAGCCCTGGAGGGACAGATACGCAGTATTTT
abundance: NA; d_gene: TRBD1; j_gene: TRBJ1-1; v_gene: TRBV6-1; CDR3aa: CASSEGPGGMNTEAFF; CDR3nt: TGTGCCAGCAGTGAAGGGCCAGGGGGCATGAACACTGAAGCTTTCTTT
abundance: NA; d_gene: NA; j_gene: TRBJ2-7; v_gene: TRBV18; CDR3aa: CASSPAGHFSYEQYF; CDR3nt: TGTGCCAGCTCCCCGGCGGGGCACTTCTCCTACGAGCAGTACTTC
abundance: NA; d_gene: TRBD2; j_gene: TRBJ2-1; v_gene: TRBV11-2; CDR3aa: CASSAGTSGILYNEQFF; CDR3nt: TGTGCCAGCAGCGCCGGGACTAGCGGCATCCTCTACAATGAGCAGTTCTTC
abundance: NA; d_gene: TRBD1; j_gene: TRBJ1-1; v_gene: TRBV19; CDR3aa: CASSIPDRGLPEAFF; CDR3nt: TGTGCCAGTAGTATCCCCGACAGGGGGCTTCCTGAAGCTTTCTTT
abundance: few; d_gene: TRBD1; j_gene: TRBJ1-6; v_gene: TRBV19; CDR3aa: CASRQGQGSSPLHF; CDR3nt: TGTGCCAGCCGACAGGGACAGGGTTCTTCACCCCTCCACTTT
abundance: NA; d_gene: TRBD2; j_gene: TRBJ2-1; v_gene: TRBV6-1; CDR3aa: CASSVPAGGPGVTYNEQFF; CDR3nt: TGTGCCAGCAGTGTACCAGCGGGAGGGCCGGGGGTAACCTACAATGAGCAGTTCTTC